The text below deals with one TCR beta chain. Its antigen is not known. The sample belongs to a study of cytomegalovirus exposure and HLA in healthy donors. General study points: A later analysis showed that HLA-associated TCR beta chains had undergone more clonal expansion than equally common others. The authors reported that TCR beta sequences could predict HLA-A and HLA-B alleles. These predictions were accurate for most subjects in the first cohort.

Each of the donors was a healthy bone marrow donor. A multiplex PCR was run with 60 Vbeta primers and 13 Jbeta primers. Data came from immunoSEQ multiplex PCR; TCRdb stores just in-frame clones and leaves some out. The data contain 90,000 to 110,000 clones, more than 60% of them singletons. V trimming: 5 bases; J trimming: 7 bases; junction bases outside the gene matches: 9. Germline V gene data show CDR1 as SGHNT and CDR2 as YENEEA. This CDR3 region has 15 residues. The sequence was obtained from a male donor in good health and CMV-seronegative. The genes are TRBV11-3 and TRBJ2-1; 9 positions agree with TRBD2. The sample taken for sequencing was PBMCs. CDR3 in amino acids: CASSRGGVDRNEQFF. The CDR3, as DNA: TGTGCCAGCAGCCGCGGGGGGGTGGACAGAAATGAGCAGTTCTTC.